The 10 T cell receptor beta chains presented below share a single source sample, sequenced in a study of blood T cells in healthy people across ages. Combining a sample-barcoded 5' primer with a J-beta primer mix, a second PCR ran for roughly 7 to 11 cycles. TCRdb analysed the 5' RACE reads with MiXCR anew, one entry per CDR3 protein. This repertoire shows roughly 550,000 distinct CDR3 sequences, around 24% found once; its top ten account for roughly 9.4%. These data are also associated with another study on T cells of mothers and their children.

Sample: blood. These receptor sequences come from a boy younger than 18 in good health.

The rearrangement uses TRBV6-2 or TRBV6-3 and TRBJ2-1; no reliable D call. The last part of the DNA fits TRBJ2-7 better; the J call may be wrong. Germline CDR1 MNHEY, CDR2 SVGEGT. The CDR3 loop spans 12 amino acids. The CDR3 coding sequence is TGTGCCAGCAGTTATCCTACCTACGAGCAGTACTTC. Translation: CASSYPTYEQYF.

The chain carries TRBV24-1 and TRBJ1-1, with D maybe TRBD1 (5 bases). The CDR3 has 12 amino acids. CDR1 is KGHDR, CDR2 SFDVKD, per germline. Trimming shortened V by 0 bases and J by 8 bases, and 6 bases separated the two germline ends. The CDR3 here is CATSDLQGEAFF. CDR3 coding DNA: TGTGCCACCAGTGATTTGCAGGGAGAAGCTTTCTTT.

The chain carries TRBV21-1 and TRBJ2-7; TRBD2, as called in the table, went unchecked against the DNA. TRBV21-1 is a listed pseudogene. This CDR3 comprises 17 residues. CDR3 in DNA: TGTGCCAGCAGCAAAGCGCTTTCGGTAGCGGGAGTCGGCGAGCAGTACTTC. It encodes CASSKALSVAGVGEQYF.

There are many counts of this clonotype. A read error may produce the germline difference seen at one junction end. The chain uses TRBV5-1 and TRBJ2-3; possible D gene TRBD1, 5 bases. The germline gives CDR1 SGHRS, CDR2 YFSETQ. The CDR3 sequence is 12 residues long. CDR3 in amino acids: CASSLGADTQYF. The DNA for the CDR3 is TGTGCCAGCAGCTTAGGGGCGGATACGCAGTATTTT.

This clonotype showed up just a few times. The chain has TRBV5-6 and TRBJ1-5; possibly TRBD1 for D (6 bases). V lost 4 bases and J lost 7, with 9 bases in between. Germline values: CDR1 SGHDT, CDR2 YYEEEE. CDR3 length: 12 amino acids. The chain's CDR3 is CASSGRGQPQHF. The CDR3 DNA sequence: TGTGCCAGCAGCGGAAGGGGGCAGCCCCAGCATTTT.

This clonotype occurred once. V is TRBV3-1 and J is TRBJ2-1; TRBD1 matches 7 bases. Germline values: CDR1 LGHDT, CDR2 YNNKEL (reference sequence). The CDR3 length is 17 residues. The trim removed 4 bases at V and 2 bases at J, leaving 11 bases unmatched. CDR3 region: CASSPPRLGQTYNEQFF. The CDR3 DNA is TGTGCCAGCAGCCCACCCAGGTTGGGACAGACCTACAATGAGCAGTTCTTC.

This clonotype was observed a few times. A read error is likely, as this CDR3 ends without the conserved phenylalanine or tryptophan. The chain employs TRBV6-5 and TRBJ2-7; TRBD2 matches 9 bases. Germline CDR1 and CDR2: MNHEY and SVGAGI. V shed 8 bases, J shed 4 bases, and the junction held 9 bases outside the gene matches. This CDR3 contains 14 residues. This chain's CDR3 is CASQLAGGRYEQYS. The CDR3 bases are TGTGCCAGCCAGCTGGCGGGAGGGAGGTACGAGCAGTACTCC.

The rearrangement joins TRBV2 to TRBJ2-2, with TRBD2 matching over 8 bases. V was pared by 3 bases and J by 4 bases, with 4 bases of the junction left unmatched. Germline loops: CDR1 SNHLY, CDR2 FYNNEI. The CDR3 has 15 residues. The CDR3 loop is CASSELLAATGELFF. In DNA form, the CDR3 reads TGTGCCAGCAGTGAGTTACTAGCGGCCACCGGGGAGCTGTTTTTT.

The chain couples TRBV15 to TRBJ2-3; 9 bases are a match to TRBD1. The CDR3 runs 15 residues. The J segment lost 0 bases and the V segment lost 4 bases, leaving 2 bases of the junction unmatched. Germline CDR1 LNHNV, CDR2 YYDKDF (reference sequence). CDR3 nucleotides: TGTGCCACCAGCAAACAGGGGGCGAGCACAGATACGCAGTATTTT. It translates to CATSKQGASTDTQYF.

This clonotype was recorded a few times. This rearrangement joins TRBV28 to TRBJ1-3, with D possibly matching TRBD1 (5 bases). The CDR3 covers 12 residues. Per the germline V gene, CDR1 is MDHEN and CDR2 is SYDVKM. V lost 10 bases and J lost 4, with 11 bases in between. CDR3 region: CAILTAGNTIYF. For the CDR3, the DNA is TGTGCCATCCTGACAGCCGGAAACACCATATATTTT.